This TCR beta chain stems from a study of radiotherapy plus CTLA-4 blockade in lung cancer. V was cut by 4 bases and J by 11 bases, with 18 bases left in between. In germline, CDR1 is SGHTA, CDR2 FQGNSA. This CDR3 has 15 amino acids. Produced via immunoSEQ multiplex PCR; TCRdb's table is partial and in-frame only. The table shows roughly 110,000 clones, with 81% occurring only once. Only one count was recorded for this clone. The chain recombines TRBV7-2 with TRBJ1-6, with D tentatively TRBD1 (5 bases). The TCR originated in a human donor with non-small cell lung cancer that progressed on radiotherapy plus ipilimumab. Some clones in this sample may be carry-over from other donors' samples. Here the sequenced sample was peripheral blood, taken from a patient treated with radiotherapy plus ipilimumab. The CDR3 here is CASSWGRRVSAPLHF. The CDR3 DNA follows: TGTGCCAGCAGCTGGGGACGGAGGGTTTCGGCACCCCTCCACTTT.